Each of the 18 T cell receptor beta chains below was sequenced from the same sample in a study of identical twins. TCRdb reanalysed the 5' RACE reads using MiXCR and keeps one entry per CDR3 protein. The table includes a few hundred thousand distinct CDR3 sequences, about 13% detected once. Another study also made use of these data, one on yellow fever vaccine responses in identical twins.

The sample consisted of memory (CD45RO+) T cells sorted from blood. The origin of the receptors is a woman in her late teens or twenties in good health.

This clonotype appeared many times. Sequence at one end of the junction differs from germline and may be a read error. The V call is TRBV2, the J call TRBJ2-1, with 16 bases that match TRBD2. The CDR3 totals 17 residues. Germline assignment: CDR1 SNHLY and CDR2 FYNNEI. CDR3 residues: CASRIGTSGRAYDEQFF. CDR3 coding DNA: TGTGCCAGCAGGATCGGGACTAGCGGGAGGGCCTACGATGAGCAGTTCTTC.

This clonotype turned up a few times. The chain links TRBV9 to TRBJ1-5, with 9 bases that match TRBD1. The CDR3 loop spans 15 amino acids. CDR1 and CDR2 from the germline V gene are SGDLS and YYNGEE. V was pared by 2 bases and J by 4 bases, with 4 bases of the junction left unmatched. DNA for the CDR3: TGTGCCAGCAGCGTCGGGACAGGGCATAATCAGCCCCAGCATTTT. It translates to CASSVGTGHNQPQHF.

This clonotype was observed many times. This rearrangement joins TRBV7-2 to TRBJ2-1; D gene unclear. The CDR3 runs to 14 residues. Germline CDR1 is SGHTA and CDR2 is FQGNSA. Trimming shortened V by 7 bases and J by 3 bases, and 13 bases separated the two germline ends. Here the CDR3 reads CASTPMSSYNEQFF. CDR3 nucleotide sequence: TGTGCCAGCACCCCAATGTCGAGCTACAATGAGCAGTTCTTC.

This clonotype was seen ten or more times. V and J are TRBV12-3 or TRBV12-4 and TRBJ2-1; 10 nucleotides align to TRBD1. The CDR3 is 14 amino acids. V shed 4 bases, J shed 4 bases, and the junction held 1 base outside the gene matches. CDR3 nucleotides: TGTGCCAGCAGTTCGGGACAGGGGTACAATGAGCAGTTCTTC. Translating gives CASSSGQGYNEQFF.

This clonotype has just a few counts. CDR3 in amino acids: CASSLSGATYNEQFF. The DNA of the CDR3 is TGTGCCAGCAGCTTAAGCGGGGCCACCTACAATGAGCAGTTCTTC. The chain joins TRBV7-2 to TRBJ2-1, with 7 bases lining up with TRBD2. CDR1 is SGHTA, CDR2 FQGNSA, per germline. This CDR3 comprises 15 residues. V dropped 2 bases and J dropped 2; count of bases not matched to a gene: 3.

CDR3 sequence reads: CAWSLSGGNTIYF. CDR3 coding DNA: TGTGCCTGGAGTCTCTCGGGAGGAAACACCATATATTTT. J is TRBJ1-3 and V is TRBV30; D remains unclear. The CDR3 is 13 amino acids. Germline V lookup: CDR1 GTSNPN, CDR2 SVGIG (reference sequence). With 2 bases removed from V and 4 bases from J, the gap between germline ends came to 9 bases.

There are a few counts of this clonotype. The chain carries TRBV12-3 or TRBV12-4 and TRBJ2-4; D is perhaps TRBD1 or TRBD2 (5 bases each). The CDR3 runs 15 residues. With 5 bases removed from V and 9 bases from J, the gap between germline ends came to 20 bases. The CDR3 sequence: CASSPPGPSRSIQYF. The CDR3 DNA sequence: TGTGCCAGCAGTCCTCCGGGACCCTCAAGGAGCATTCAGTACTTC.

The chain uses TRBV24-1 and TRBJ2-5, with TRBD2 as a possible D gene (6 bases). The V and J ends lost 2 bases and 5 bases respectively, with 17 bases between them. This CDR3 comprises 16 residues. Germline V lookup: CDR1 KGHDR, CDR2 SFDVKD. The CDR3 region has the DNA TGTGCCACCAGTGATTCCAGACTAGTCGCCGTGGAGACCCAGTACTTC. Residues: CATSDSRLVAVETQYF.

This clonotype occurred a few times. The V call is TRBV6-1, the J call TRBJ1-2; 7 bases are a match to TRBD1. This CDR3 is built from 15 residues. Germline loops: CDR1 MNHNS, CDR2 SASEGT. V shed 7 bases and J 6 bases; nucleotides not matched to a gene: 14. CDR3 in DNA: TGTGCCAGCACCCTACGACAGGGTGCACGGAATGGCTACACCTTC. This sequence encodes CASTLRQGARNGYTF.

The table lists this clonotype with a few counts. The chain is built from TRBV6-5 and TRBJ1-4; TRBD1 matches 7 bases. CDR1 is MNHEY, CDR2 SVGAGI, per germline. Trimming removed 0 bases from V and 0 bases from J; junction bases left unmatched: 4. The CDR3 extends over 17 amino acids. This chain's CDR3 is CASSYSWDSATNEKLFF. DNA of the CDR3: TGTGCCAGCAGTTACTCGTGGGACAGCGCAACTAATGAAAAACTGTTTTTT.

This clonotype was seen more than once but under ten times. The chain joins TRBV29-1 to TRBJ2-3; 11 bases map to TRBD2. Germline V gene data show CDR1 as SQVTM and CDR2 as ANQGSEA. The J segment lost 4 bases and the V segment lost 7 bases, leaving 7 bases of the junction unmatched. The CDR3 length is 14 residues. The CDR3 region is CSGTSGRAPDTQYF. The DNA of the CDR3 is TGCAGCGGAACTAGCGGGAGAGCTCCAGATACGCAGTATTTT.

This clonotype was seen ten or more times. J is TRBJ2-7 and V is TRBV5-1; a possible D gene is TRBD1 (6 bases). This CDR3 has 16 amino acids. V was trimmed by 1 base and J by 0 bases, leaving 14 bases between them. Per germline, CDR1 SGHRS and CDR2 YFSETQ. The CDR3 spells CASSLPTGRASYEQYF. The CDR3 DNA sequence: TGCGCCAGCAGCTTGCCCACAGGGAGAGCCTCCTACGAGCAGTACTTC.

The chain is built from TRBV27 and TRBJ1-2; TRBD1 matches 9 bases. The CDR3 consists of 16 residues. Trimming removed 3 bases from V and 8 bases from J; junction bases left unmatched: 13. The germline V gene encodes CDR1 MNHEY and CDR2 SMNVEV (reference sequence). For the CDR3, the DNA is TGTGCCAGCAGTTTTAGCTCCGGGACAGGGTTGCGCGGCTACACCTTC. Protein sequence: CASSFSSGTGLRGYTF.

The sample holds a few counts of this clonotype. This chain joins TRBV20-1 and TRBJ2-7, with TRBD1 identical over 11 bases. The J segment lost 7 bases and the V segment lost 6 bases, leaving 8 bases of the junction unmatched. Germline V gene lookup returns CDR1 DFQATT and CDR2 SNEGSKA (reference sequence). The CDR3 sequence is 13 residues long. DNA for the CDR3: TGCAGTGCATCGGACAGGGGGCTAGGAGAGCAGTACTTC. Translating it yields CSASDRGLGEQYF.

This clonotype was seen only a few times. The J gene is TRBJ2-1, the V gene TRBV29-1; 9 nucleotides align to TRBD2. The CDR3 has 15 residues. Germline trimming cut 4 bases from V and 10 bases from J; bases unmatched to any gene: 14. Germline V gives CDR1 SQVTM, CDR2 ANQGSEA. Written as DNA, the CDR3 is TGCAGCGTTGGCGGTCGGCTAGCGGGATTACGGGAGCAGTTCTTC. Its translation is CSVGGRLAGLREQFF.

The J gene is TRBJ2-2, the V gene TRBV20-1, with TRBD2 identical over 7 bases. Looked up from germline, CDR1 is DFQATT and CDR2 is SNEGSKA (reference sequence). The CDR3 runs to 13 residues. In nucleotides, the CDR3 is TGCAGCGTTAGCGGGCCTACTACCGGGGAGCTGTTTTTT. Translating it yields CSVSGPTTGELFF.

This clonotype has just a few counts. The rearrangement uses TRBV7-9 and TRBJ2-7; tentatively, D is TRBD2 (6 bases). Germline loops: CDR1 SEHNR, CDR2 FQNEAQ (reference sequence). CDR3 length equals 15 residues. V lost 3 bases and J lost 2, with 14 bases in between. CDR3 DNA: TGTGCCAGCAGCTTCGGGACCGCGGGGCCCTACGAGCAGTACTTC. As protein: CASSFGTAGPYEQYF. The full variable domain, completed using reference TRBV7-9 and TRBJ2-7, is DTGVSQNPRHKITKRGQNVTFRCDPISEHNRLYWYRQTLGQGPEFLTYFQNEAQLEKSRLLSDRFSAERPKGSFSTLEIQRTEQGDSAMYLCASSFGTAGPYEQYFGPGTRLTVT.

This clonotype has only a few counts. The J gene is TRBJ2-3, the V gene TRBV14; D ambiguous. Trimming left V 3 bases short and J 2 bases short, with 6 bases between. The CDR3 has 13 residues. Germline V gene lookup returns CDR1 SGHDN and CDR2 FVKESK. CDR3 in amino acids: CASSQENTDTQYF. CDR3 nucleotide sequence: TGTGCCAGCAGCCAGGAGAACACAGATACGCAGTATTTT. The variable domain in full, completed from reference TRBV14 and TRBJ2-3, reads EAGVTQFPSHSVIEKGQTVTLRCDPISGHDNLYWYRRVMGKEIKFLLHFVKESKQDESGMPNNRFLAERTGGTYSTLKVQPAELEDSGVYFCASSQENTDTQYFGPGTRLTVL.